This T cell receptor beta chain was sequenced for a study of CD8+CD57+ T cells in acquired aplastic anemia. Study-wide context: Recorded DNA amounts for sorted CD4+ and CD8+ cells had an average of 3.2 ug. CD4+ cell libraries from healthy donors averaged about 10.8 million reads.

TCR beta VDJ and CDR3 profiling used genomic DNA as template. TCRdb re-called the reads with MiXCR, one entry per CDR3 protein. The sample records approximately 160,000 distinct CDR3 sequences, around 40% being singletons. Notes on this clonotype: What it binds is not known.

Germline CDR1 KGHDR, CDR2 SFDVKD. V was clipped by 4 bases and J by 0 bases; unmatched bases: 3. The CDR3 covers 15 residues. Study-wide findings and caveats: Sharing between patients and controls was observed for some 27 CD8+ CDR3 sequences.

The receptor was isolated from a human donor in good health. Specimen: sorted CD4+, CD8+, or CD8+CD57+ T cells (not recorded which) from PBMCs. V and J are TRBV24-1 and TRBJ2-3, with 7 bases matching TRBD1. CDR3 protein: CATSDHRGSTDTQYF. The CDR3 DNA is TGTGCCACCAGTGACCACAGGGGCAGCACAGATACGCAGTATTTT.